Following are 8 T cell receptor beta chains from one sample sequenced in a study of T cell changes during pregnancy in multiple sclerosis. Some clones are missing from TCRdb's copy, which holds only in-frame ones; the method was immunoSEQ multiplex PCR. The profile covers tens of thousands of clones, with 91% appearing a single time and just under 0.3% taken by the ten largest. The sample was CD4+ T cells from peripheral blood mononuclear cells, taken in the third trimester of pregnancy. Every receptor here comes from a female donor in good health, enrolled as a control in a pregnancy study.

The rearrangement uses TRBV2 and TRBJ1-2, with D perhaps TRBD1 (5 bases). V was clipped by 6 bases and J by 12 bases, with 14 bases between them. The V gene's germline CDR1 is SNHLY and CDR2 FYNNEI. This CDR3 has 11 residues. In DNA, the CDR3 is TGTGCCAGCAGCGACACGGGGGGACACACCTTC. It is translated as CASSDTGGHTF.

This clone was counted only a few times. J is TRBJ1-5 and V is TRBV7-3; D is possibly TRBD1 (5 bases). Germline CDR1 is SGHTA and CDR2 is FQGTGA. V dropped 5 bases and J dropped 4 bases, with 9 bases sitting between them. The CDR3 is made up of 13 amino acids. This chain's CDR3 is CASSKTVNQPQHF. CDR3 DNA: TGTGCCAGCAGCAAGACAGTTAATCAGCCCCAGCATTTT.

This chain connects TRBV7-2 to TRBJ1-5; TRBD1 might be the D (5 bases). V was clipped by 5 bases and J by 2 bases, with 13 bases between them. The CDR3 totals 15 residues. Germline CDR1 and CDR2: SGHTA and FQGNSA. The CDR3 region is CASSVTAQGNQPQHF. CDR3 nucleotide sequence: TGTGCCAGCAGCGTGACAGCCCAAGGCAATCAGCCCCAGCATTTT.

The J gene is TRBJ1-6, the V gene TRBV19; possibly TRBD1 for D (5 bases). The germline V gene has CDR1 LNHDA and CDR2 SQIVND (reference sequence). This CDR3 region has 15 residues. V lost 1 base to trimming and J lost 10 bases, with 14 bases between them. The CDR3 DNA reads TGTGCCAGTAGTATAGGCCCGGGGGTCCCCTCACCCCTCCACTTT. Protein sequence: CASSIGPGVPSPLHF. Full variable domain (rest looked up from reference TRBV19 and TRBJ1-6): DGGITQSPKYLFRKEGQNVTLSCEQNLNHDAMYWYRQDPGQGLRLIYYSQIVNDFQKGDIAEGYSVSREKKESFPLTVTSAQKNPTAFYLCASSIGPGVPSPLHFGNGTRLTVT.

This chain links TRBV4-2 with TRBJ1-4, with a tentative D call TRBD1 (6 bases). This CDR3 has 15 residues. Trimming removed 4 bases at V and 6 bases at J, with 15 bases between. Germline-derived CDR1 and CDR2 are LGHNA and YNFKEQ. The CDR3 loop reads CASSLTRDTYEKLFF. The CDR3 coding sequence is TGTGCCAGCAGCCTCACCCGGGACACTTATGAAAAACTGTTTTTT.

V gene TRBV6-1 combines with J gene TRBJ1-6, with TRBD1 matching over 11 bases. The CDR3 runs 14 residues. Germline V gene lookup returns CDR1 MNHNS and CDR2 SASEGT. The trim removed 2 bases at V and 10 bases at J, leaving 1 base unmatched. CDR3 loop: CASSEWDRGSPLHF. In DNA, the CDR3 is TGTGCCAGCAGTGAATGGGACAGGGGGTCACCCCTCCACTTT.

The V and J genes are TRBV18 and TRBJ1-2, with 8 positions matching TRBD1. The CDR3 extends over 15 amino acids. In germline, CDR1 is KGHSH, CDR2 LQKENI. V lost 0 bases to trimming and J lost 5 bases; unmatched junction nucleotides: 5. CDR3 residues: CASSPPNRGEYGYTF. CDR3 in DNA: TGTGCCAGCTCACCACCGAACAGGGGGGAATATGGCTACACCTTC.

The chain has TRBV5-4 and TRBJ2-5, with TRBD1 identical over 8 bases. J gave up 3 bases and V 5 bases, and 6 bases lay outside the gene matches. The germline V gene encodes CDR1 SGHNT and CDR2 YYREEE (reference sequence). CDR3 size: 14 residues. CDR3 nucleotide sequence: TGTGCCAGCAGATCAGACAGGGGCAAAGAGACCCAGTACTTC. It yields the protein CASRSDRGKETQYF.